The clone carrying this T cell receptor (beta chain) occurred a few times. The junction had 4 bases not matched to a gene; V was cut back by 3 bases and J by 8 bases. Per germline, CDR1 SGHKS and CDR2 YYEKEE (reference sequence). There are 15 residues in the CDR3. The sample originates from a study of identical twins. Template switching added a universal primer site; cDNA carried unique molecular identifiers. TCRdb itself ran the 5' RACE reads through MiXCR, one entry per CDR3 protein. The sample has fewer than 650,000 distinct CDR3 sequences, 7.5% to 10% seen once. The data also belong to a second study, concerning yellow fever vaccine responses in identical twins.

The rearrangement joins TRBV5-5 to TRBJ2-1; 14 bases match TRBD2. The receptor's source is a woman in her late teens or twenties in good health. Sequencing was performed on PBMCs. CDR3 DNA sequence: TGTGCCAGCAGCTCCGGGACTAGCGGGGGCGATGAGCAGTTCTTC. It is translated as CASSSGTSGGDEQFF.